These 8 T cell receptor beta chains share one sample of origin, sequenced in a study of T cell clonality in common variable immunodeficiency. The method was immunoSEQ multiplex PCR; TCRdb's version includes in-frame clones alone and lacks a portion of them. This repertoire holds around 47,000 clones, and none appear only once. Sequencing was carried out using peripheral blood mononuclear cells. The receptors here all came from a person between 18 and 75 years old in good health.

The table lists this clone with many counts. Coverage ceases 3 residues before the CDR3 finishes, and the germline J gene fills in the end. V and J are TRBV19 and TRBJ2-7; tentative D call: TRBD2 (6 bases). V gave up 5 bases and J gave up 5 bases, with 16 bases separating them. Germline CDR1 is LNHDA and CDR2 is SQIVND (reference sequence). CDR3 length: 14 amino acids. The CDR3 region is CASSPGSGSDEQYF. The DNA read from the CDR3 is TGTGCCAGTAGTCCAGGGTCCGGGAGTGACGAG.

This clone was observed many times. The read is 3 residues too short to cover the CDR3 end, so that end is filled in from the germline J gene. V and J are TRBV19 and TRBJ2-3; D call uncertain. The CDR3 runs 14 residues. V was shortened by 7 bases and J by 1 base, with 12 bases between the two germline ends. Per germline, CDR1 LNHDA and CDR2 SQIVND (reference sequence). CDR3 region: CASKITPRTDTQYF. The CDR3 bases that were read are TGTGCCAGTAAAATAACACCGCGCACAGATACG.

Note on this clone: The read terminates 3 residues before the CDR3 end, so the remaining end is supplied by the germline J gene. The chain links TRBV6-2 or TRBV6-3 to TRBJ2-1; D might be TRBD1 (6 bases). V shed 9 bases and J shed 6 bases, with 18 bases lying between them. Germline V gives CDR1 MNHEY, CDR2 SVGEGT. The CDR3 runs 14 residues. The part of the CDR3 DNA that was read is TGTGCCAGTTACGGGACCAGGGGAGTCAATGAG. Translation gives CASYGTRGVNE. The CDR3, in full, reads CASYGTRGVNEQFF.

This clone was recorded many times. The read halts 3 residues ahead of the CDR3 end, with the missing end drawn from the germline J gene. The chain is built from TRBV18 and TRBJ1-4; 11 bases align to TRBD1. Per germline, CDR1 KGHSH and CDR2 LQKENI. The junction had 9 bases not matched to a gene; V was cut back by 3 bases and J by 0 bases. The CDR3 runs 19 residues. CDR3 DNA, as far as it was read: TGTGCCAGCTCACCTAGGACAGGGGGCGTGGGAGCAACTAATGAAAAA. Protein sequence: CASSPRTGGVGATNEK. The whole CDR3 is CASSPRTGGVGATNEKLFF.

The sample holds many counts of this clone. The CDR3 loop reads CASSLEQGNTEAFF. The covered CDR3 bases are TGCGCCAGCAGCTTGGAACAGGGGAACACTGAA. The rearrangement uses TRBV5-1 and TRBJ1-1; TRBD1 is a possible D gene (6 bases). The read ends 3 residues before the CDR3 terminus; that terminus is restored from the germline J gene. Germline V gives CDR1 SGHRS, CDR2 YFSETQ. The germline V and J ends were trimmed by 0 bases and 1 base, with 7 bases remaining between them. The CDR3 loop spans 14 amino acids.

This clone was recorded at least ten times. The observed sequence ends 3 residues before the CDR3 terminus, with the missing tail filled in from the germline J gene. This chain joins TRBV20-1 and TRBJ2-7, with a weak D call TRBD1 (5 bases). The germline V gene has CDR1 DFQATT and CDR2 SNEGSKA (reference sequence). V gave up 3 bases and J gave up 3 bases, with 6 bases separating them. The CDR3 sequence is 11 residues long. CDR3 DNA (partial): TGCAGTGCTAGGGGGCGCTACGAG. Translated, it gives CSARGRYE. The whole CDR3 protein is CSARGRYEQYF.

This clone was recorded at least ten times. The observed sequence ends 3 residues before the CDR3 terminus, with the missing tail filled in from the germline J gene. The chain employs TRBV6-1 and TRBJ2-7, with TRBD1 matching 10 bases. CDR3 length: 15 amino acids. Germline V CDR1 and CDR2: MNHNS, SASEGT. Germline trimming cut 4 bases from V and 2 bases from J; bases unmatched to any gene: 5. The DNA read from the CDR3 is TGTGCCAGCAGTGGGACAGGGGGTCTAACCTACGAG. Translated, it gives CASSGTGGLTYE. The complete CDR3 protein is CASSGTGGLTYEQYF.

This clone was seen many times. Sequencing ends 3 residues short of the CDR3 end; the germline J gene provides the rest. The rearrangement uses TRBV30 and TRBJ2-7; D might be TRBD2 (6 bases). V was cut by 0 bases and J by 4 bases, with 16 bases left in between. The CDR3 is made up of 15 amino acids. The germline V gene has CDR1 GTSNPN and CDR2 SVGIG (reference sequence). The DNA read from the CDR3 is TGTGCCTGGAGTGTACGGGGGAGAGGAGCTTACGAG. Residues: CAWSVRGRGAYE. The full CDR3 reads CAWSVRGRGAYEQYF.